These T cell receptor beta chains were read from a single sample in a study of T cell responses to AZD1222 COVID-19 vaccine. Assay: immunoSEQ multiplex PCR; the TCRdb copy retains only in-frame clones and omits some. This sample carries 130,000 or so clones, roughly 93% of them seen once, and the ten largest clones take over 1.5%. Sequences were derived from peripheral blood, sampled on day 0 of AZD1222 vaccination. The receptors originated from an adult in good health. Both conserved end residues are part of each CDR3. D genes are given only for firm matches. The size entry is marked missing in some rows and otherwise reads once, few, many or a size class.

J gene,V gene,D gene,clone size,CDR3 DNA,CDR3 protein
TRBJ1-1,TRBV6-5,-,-,TGTGCCAGCAGTCCCGGACCGGCTTTAGAAGCTTTCTTT,CASSPGPALEAFF
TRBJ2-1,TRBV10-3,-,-,TGTGCCATCAGTGGGTCGGCGGGCTCCCCAAACAATGAGCAGTTCTTC,CAISGSAGSPNNEQFF
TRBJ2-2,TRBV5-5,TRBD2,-,TGTGCCAGCAGCTTGGGACTAGCGGCGAACACCGGGGAGCTGTTTTTT,CASSLGLAANTGELFF
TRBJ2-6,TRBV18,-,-,TGTGCCAGCTCACCACCGCCACTATCTGGGGCCAACGTCCTGACTTTC,CASSPPPLSGANVLTF
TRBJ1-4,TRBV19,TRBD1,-,TGTGCCAGTAGTCAGGGGACAGAACTGTTTTTT,CASSQGTELFF
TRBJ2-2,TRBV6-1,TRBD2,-,TGTGCCAGCAGTGAAGACTTCAGCGGGGGGCCGAACACCGGGGAGCTGTTTTTT,CASSEDFSGGPNTGELFF
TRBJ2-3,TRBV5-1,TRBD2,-,TGCGCCAGCAGCCCCGCTCTAGCGGGGGGCACAGATACGCAGTATTTT,CASSPALAGGTDTQYF
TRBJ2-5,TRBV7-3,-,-,TGTGCCAGCAGCTGGAAGGACTTC,CASSWKDF
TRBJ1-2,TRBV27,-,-,TGTGCCGTTGCCCCAAGTGGAAACAACTATGGCTACACCTTC,CAVAPSGNNYGYTF
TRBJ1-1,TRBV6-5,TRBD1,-,TGTGCCAGCAGTTCCCTCTCCCAGGGGGGCAAGCTTTTCTTT,CASSSLSQGGKLFF
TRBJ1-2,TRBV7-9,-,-,TGTGCCAGCAGCTTACAGCAGGGAGGTTTTGGCTACACCTTC,CASSLQQGGFGYTF
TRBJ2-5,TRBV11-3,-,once,TGTGCCAGCAGCTTAGTGGGTGGATGGGGTAAAGAGACCCAGTACTTC,CASSLVGGWGKETQYF
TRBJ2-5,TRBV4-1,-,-,TGCGCCAGCAGCCAAGATGAGGACTCCTGGTACCAAGAGACCCAGTACTTC,CASSQDEDSWYQETQYF
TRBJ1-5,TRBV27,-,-,TGTGCCAGCAGTTCCCGGGGAGGGTGGCAGCCCCAGCATTTT,CASSSRGGWQPQHF
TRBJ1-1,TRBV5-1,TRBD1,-,TGCGCCAGCAGCGGGGGACAGGGGGAGACTGAAGCTTTCTTT,CASSGGQGETEAFF
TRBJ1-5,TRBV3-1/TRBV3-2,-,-,TGTGCCAGCAGCCAAAAAAGTGGCTGGGGGGGCAATCAGCCCCAGCATTTT,CASSQKSGWGGNQPQHF
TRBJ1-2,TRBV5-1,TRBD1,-,TGCGCCAGCAGCCCGGACAGGCAGTATGGCTACACCTTC,CASSPDRQYGYTF
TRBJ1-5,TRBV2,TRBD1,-,TGTGCCAGCAGTGATTGGGGACAGGGCGTCCCCCAGCATTTT,CASSDWGQGVPQHF